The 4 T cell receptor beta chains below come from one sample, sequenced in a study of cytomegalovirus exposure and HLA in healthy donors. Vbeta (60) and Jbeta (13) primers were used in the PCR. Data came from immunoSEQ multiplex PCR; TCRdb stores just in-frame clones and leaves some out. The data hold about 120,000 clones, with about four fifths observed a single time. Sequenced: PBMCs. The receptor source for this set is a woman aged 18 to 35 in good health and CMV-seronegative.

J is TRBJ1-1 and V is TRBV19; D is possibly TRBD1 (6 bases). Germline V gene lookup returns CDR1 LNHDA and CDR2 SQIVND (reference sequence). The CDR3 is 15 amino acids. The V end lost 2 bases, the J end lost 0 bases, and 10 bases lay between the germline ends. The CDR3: CASSITGYVNTEAFF. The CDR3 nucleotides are TGTGCCAGTAGTATAACAGGGTATGTGAACACTGAAGCTTTCTTT. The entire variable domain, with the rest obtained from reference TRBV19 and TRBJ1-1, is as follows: DGGITQSPKYLFRKEGQNVTLSCEQNLNHDAMYWYRQDPGQGLRLIYYSQIVNDFQKGDIAEGYSVSREKKESFPLTVTSAQKNPTAFYLCASSITGYVNTEAFFGQGTRLTVV.

CDR3: CAWSVNSLYGYTF. Written as DNA, the CDR3 is TGTGCCTGGAGTGTGAACAGCCTCTATGGCTACACCTTC. This rearrangement joins TRBV30 to TRBJ1-2; unclear D gene. V was shortened by 0 bases and J by 4 bases, with 9 bases between the two germline ends. Germline lookup yields CDR1 GTSNPN and CDR2 SVGIG (reference sequence). The CDR3 is 13 amino acids.

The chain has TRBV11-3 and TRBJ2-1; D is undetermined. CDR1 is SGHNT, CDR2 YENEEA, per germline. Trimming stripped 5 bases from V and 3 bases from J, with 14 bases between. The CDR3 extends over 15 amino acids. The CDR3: CASSRSVGNYNEQFF. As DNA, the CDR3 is TGTGCCAGCAGCCGCAGTGTTGGTAACTACAATGAGCAGTTCTTC. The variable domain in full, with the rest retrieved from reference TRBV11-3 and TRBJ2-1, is EAGVVQSPRYKIIEKKQPVAFWCNPISGHNTLYWYLQNLGQGPELLIRYENEEAVDDSQLPKDRFSAERLKGVDSTLKIQPAELGDSAVYLCASSRSVGNYNEQFFGPGTRLTVL.

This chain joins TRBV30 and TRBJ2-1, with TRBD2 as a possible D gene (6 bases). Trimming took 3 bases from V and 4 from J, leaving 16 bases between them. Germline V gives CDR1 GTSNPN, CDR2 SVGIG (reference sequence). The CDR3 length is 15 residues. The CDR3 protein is CAWSRDSGGYNEQFF. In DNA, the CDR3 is TGTGCCTGGAGCCGCGACTCAGGAGGGTACAATGAGCAGTTCTTC.